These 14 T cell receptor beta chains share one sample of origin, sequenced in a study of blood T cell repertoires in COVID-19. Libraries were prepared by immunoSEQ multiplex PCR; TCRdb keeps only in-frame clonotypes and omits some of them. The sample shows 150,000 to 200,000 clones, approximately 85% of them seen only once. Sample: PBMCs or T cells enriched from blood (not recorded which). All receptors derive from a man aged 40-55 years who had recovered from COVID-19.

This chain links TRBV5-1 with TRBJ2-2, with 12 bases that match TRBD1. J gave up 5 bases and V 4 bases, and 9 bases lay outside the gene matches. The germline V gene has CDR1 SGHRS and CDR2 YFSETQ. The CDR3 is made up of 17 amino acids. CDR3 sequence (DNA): TGCGCCAGCAGCAGGGACAGGGGGCCAGAATGGACCGGGGAGCTGTTTTTT. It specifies CASSRDRGPEWTGELFF.

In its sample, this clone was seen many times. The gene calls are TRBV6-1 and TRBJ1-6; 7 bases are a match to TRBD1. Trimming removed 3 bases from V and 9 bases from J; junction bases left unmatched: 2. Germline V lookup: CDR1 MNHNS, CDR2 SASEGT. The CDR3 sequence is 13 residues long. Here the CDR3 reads CASSDRDSSPLHF. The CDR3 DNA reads TGTGCCAGCAGTGACCGGGACAGTTCACCCCTCCACTTT.

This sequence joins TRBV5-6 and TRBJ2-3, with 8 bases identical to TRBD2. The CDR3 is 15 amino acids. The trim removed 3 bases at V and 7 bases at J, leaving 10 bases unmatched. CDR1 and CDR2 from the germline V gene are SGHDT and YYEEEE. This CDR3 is CASSSGGLAGNTQYF. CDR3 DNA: TGTGCCAGCAGCTCGGGGGGTCTAGCGGGCAATACGCAGTATTTT.

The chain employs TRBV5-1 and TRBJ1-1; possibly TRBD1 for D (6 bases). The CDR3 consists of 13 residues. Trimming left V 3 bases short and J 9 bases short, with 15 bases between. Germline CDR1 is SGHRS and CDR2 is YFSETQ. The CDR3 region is CASSWGQTYQAFF. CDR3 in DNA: TGCGCCAGCAGCTGGGGACAAACTTACCAAGCTTTCTTT.

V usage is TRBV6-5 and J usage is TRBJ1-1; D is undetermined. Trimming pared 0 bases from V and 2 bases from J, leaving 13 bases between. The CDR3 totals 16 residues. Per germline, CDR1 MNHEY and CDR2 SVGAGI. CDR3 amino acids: CASSYSSLVANTEAFF. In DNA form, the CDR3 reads TGTGCCAGCAGTTACTCGAGTCTAGTGGCAAACACTGAAGCTTTCTTT.

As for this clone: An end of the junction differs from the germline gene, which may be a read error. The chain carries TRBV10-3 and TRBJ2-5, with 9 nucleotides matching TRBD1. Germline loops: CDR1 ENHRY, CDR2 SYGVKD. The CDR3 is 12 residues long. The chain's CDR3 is CAISESGQGLHF. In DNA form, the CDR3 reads TGTGCCATCAGTGAGTCGGGACAGGGATTGCACTTC.

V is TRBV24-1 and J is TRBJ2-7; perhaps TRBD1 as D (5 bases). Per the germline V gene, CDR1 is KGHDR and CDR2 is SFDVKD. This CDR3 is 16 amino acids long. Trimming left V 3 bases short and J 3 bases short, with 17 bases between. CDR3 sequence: CATSDPRKTAGYEQYF. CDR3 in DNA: TGTGCCACCAGTGATCCCCGTAAGACAGCCGGCTACGAGCAGTACTTC.

CDR3 nucleotide sequence: TGTGCCAGTAGTATGACAGAATCAACCATATATTTT. Amino acids: CASSMTESTIYF. This chain joins TRBV19 and TRBJ1-3; D is perhaps TRBD1 (5 bases). Trimming removed 3 bases from V and 10 bases from J, with 10 bases in between. The CDR3 length is 12 residues. CDR1 and CDR2 (germline): LNHDA, SQIVND (reference sequence).

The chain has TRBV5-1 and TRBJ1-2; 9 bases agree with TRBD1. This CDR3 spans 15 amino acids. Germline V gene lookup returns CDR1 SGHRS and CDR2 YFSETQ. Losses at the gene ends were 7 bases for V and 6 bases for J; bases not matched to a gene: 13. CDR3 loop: CASRPGQGTGDGYTF. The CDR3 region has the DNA TGCGCCAGCCGCCCAGGACAGGGGACCGGTGATGGCTACACCTTC.

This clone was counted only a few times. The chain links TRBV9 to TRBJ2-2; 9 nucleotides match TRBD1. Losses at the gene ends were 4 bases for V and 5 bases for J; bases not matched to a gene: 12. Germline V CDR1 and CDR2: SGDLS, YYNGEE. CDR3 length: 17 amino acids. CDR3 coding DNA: TGTGCCAGCAGCCCGAGAGTGGGGACAGGGAATACCGGGGAGCTGTTTTTT. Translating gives CASSPRVGTGNTGELFF.

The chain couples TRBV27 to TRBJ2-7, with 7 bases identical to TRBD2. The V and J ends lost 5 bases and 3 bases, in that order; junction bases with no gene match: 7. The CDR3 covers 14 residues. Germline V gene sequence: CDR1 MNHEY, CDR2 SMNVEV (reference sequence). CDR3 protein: CASSPGRGVYEQYF. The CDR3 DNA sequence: TGTGCCAGCAGTCCGGGGAGGGGTGTCTACGAGCAGTACTTC.

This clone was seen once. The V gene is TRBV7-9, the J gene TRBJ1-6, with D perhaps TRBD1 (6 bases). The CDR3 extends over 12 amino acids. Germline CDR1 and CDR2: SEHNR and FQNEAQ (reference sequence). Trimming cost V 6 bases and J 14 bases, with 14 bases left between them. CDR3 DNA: TGTGCCAGCAGTCAAGACAGGTCCTCCCTCCACTTT. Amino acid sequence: CASSQDRSSLHF.

CDR3 protein: CAWTPHGSGELFF. The CDR3 bases are TGTGCCTGGACCCCGCACGGTTCCGGGGAGCTGTTTTTT. This chain links TRBV30 with TRBJ2-2; D remains unclear. V dropped 4 bases and J dropped 6 bases, with 12 bases sitting between them. CDR1 is GTSNPN and CDR2 is SVGIG in the germline V gene (reference sequence). CDR3 size: 13 residues.

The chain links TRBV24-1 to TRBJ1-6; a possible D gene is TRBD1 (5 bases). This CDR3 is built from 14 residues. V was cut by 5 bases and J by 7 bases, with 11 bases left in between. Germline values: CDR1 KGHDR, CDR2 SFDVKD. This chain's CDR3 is CATSGSRVNSPLHF. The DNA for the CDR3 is TGTGCCACCAGTGGTTCCAGGGTCAATTCACCCCTCCACTTT.